This T cell receptor (beta chain) was observed in a study of T cells in Graves' hyperthyroidism and ophthalmopathy. RNA transcripts were the template for amplifying TCR beta CDR3 regions. Carried out on the TCR CDR3, a first-round RT-PCR used the HTBI primer set. Via MiXCR, TCRdb re-called the multiplex PCR reads, giving one row per CDR3 protein. The table lists about 350,000 distinct CDR3 sequences, about a sixth of them singletons. At least ten counts were recorded for this clonotype. The CDR3 extends over 14 amino acids. CDR1 is SGHRS, CDR2 YFSETQ, per germline. V lost 0 bases, J lost 2 bases, and 7 bases lay in between.

The receptor comes from a woman aged 25 to 39 with Graves' hyperthyroidism that later progressed to Graves' ophthalmopathy. The sample consisted of blood. The rearrangement uses TRBV5-1 and TRBJ2-3; possibly TRBD1 for D (5 bases). CDR3 sequence reads: CASSLVTDTDTQYF. The CDR3 DNA reads as TGCGCCAGCAGCTTGGTGACAGACACAGATACGCAGTATTTT.